This T cell receptor (beta chain) was identified in a study of spatial heterogeneity in lung cancer. Findings and limits, study-wide: In tumors, expanded intratumoral alpha and beta TCR counts tracked mutation counts. Tumor T cells had an estimated coverage that came to approximately 7.7% for alpha chains and 13% for beta chains. Regional and ubiquitous nonsynonymous mutations were tracked by counts of regional and ubiquitous expanded TCRs, respectively.

TCRdb ran MiXCR on the 5' RACE reads and lists one entry per CDR3 protein. The sample consists of some 23,000 distinct CDR3 sequences, 8.8% of them appearing once. The time point: sample taken at primary tumor resection. By sample share, this clonotype is medium-sized. Its antigen is undetermined. The V gene end was trimmed by 6 bases and the J gene end by 7 bases; junction bases not matched to a gene: 9. The CDR3 is 15 amino acids. The rearrangement uses TRBV12-3 or TRBV12-4 and TRBJ2-1; 10 bases are shared with TRBD2. The source of this sequence is a male donor with early-stage non-small cell lung cancer. The sequencing here drew on lung tumor tissue, taken at surgery. The CDR3 nucleotides read TGTGCCAGCAGCCAATCGGCTAGCGGGAGTAATGAGCAGTTCTTC. Amino acid sequence: CASSQSASGSNEQFF.